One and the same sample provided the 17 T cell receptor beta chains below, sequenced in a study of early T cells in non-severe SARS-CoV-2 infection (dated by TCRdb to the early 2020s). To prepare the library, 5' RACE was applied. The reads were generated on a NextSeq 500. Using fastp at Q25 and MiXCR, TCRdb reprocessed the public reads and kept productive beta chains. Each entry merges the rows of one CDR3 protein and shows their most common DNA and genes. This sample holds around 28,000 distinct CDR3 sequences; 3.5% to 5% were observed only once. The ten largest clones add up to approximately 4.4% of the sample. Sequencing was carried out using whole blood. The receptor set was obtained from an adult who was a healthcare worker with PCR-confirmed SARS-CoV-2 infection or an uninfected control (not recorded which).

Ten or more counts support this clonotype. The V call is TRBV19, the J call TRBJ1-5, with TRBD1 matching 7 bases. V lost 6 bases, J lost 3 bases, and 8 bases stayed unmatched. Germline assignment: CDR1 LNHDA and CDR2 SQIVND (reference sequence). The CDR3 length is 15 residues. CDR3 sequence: CASSGQAKANQPQHF. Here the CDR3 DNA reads TGTGCCAGTAGCGGACAGGCCAAGGCCAATCAGCCCCAGCATTTT.

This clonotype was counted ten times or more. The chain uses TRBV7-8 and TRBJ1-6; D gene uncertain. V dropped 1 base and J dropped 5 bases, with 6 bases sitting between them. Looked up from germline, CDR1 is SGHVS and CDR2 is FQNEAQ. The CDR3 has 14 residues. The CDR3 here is CASSLGRDNSPLHF. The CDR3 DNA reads TGTGCCAGCAGCTTAGGGAGAGATAATTCACCCCTCCACTTT. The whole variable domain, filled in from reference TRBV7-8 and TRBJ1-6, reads GAGVSQSPRYKVAKRGQDVALRCDPISGHVSLFWYQQALGQGPEFLTYFQNEAQLDKSGLPSDRFFAERPEGSVSTLKIQRTQQEDSAVYLCASSLGRDNSPLHFGNGTRLTVT.

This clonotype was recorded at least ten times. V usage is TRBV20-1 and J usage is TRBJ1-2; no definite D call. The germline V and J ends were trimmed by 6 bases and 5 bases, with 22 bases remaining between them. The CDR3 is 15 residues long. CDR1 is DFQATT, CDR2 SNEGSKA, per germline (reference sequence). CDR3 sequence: CSARPTGYTGYGYTF. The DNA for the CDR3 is TGCAGTGCCAGACCCACTGGCTACACGGGGTATGGCTACACCTTC.

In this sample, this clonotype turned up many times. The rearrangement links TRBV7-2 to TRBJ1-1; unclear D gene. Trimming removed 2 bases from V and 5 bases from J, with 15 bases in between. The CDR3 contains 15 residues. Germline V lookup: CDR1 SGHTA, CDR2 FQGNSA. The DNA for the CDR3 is TGTGCCAGCAGCTTACCCCACATCGCTCGGACTGAAGCTTTCTTT. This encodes CASSLPHIARTEAFF.

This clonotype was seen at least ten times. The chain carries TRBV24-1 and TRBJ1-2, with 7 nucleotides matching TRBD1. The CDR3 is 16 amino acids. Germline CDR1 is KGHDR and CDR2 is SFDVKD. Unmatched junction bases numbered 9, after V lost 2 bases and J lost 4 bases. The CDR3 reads CATSDSGQVGSYGYTF. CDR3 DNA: TGTGCCACCAGTGATTCCGGACAGGTGGGGAGCTATGGCTACACCTTC.

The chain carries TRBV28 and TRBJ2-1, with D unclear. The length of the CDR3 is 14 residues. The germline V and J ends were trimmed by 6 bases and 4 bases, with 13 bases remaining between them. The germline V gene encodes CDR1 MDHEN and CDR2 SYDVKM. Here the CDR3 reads CASRVPGGYNEQFF. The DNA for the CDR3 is TGTGCCAGCAGGGTCCCGGGTGGATACAATGAGCAGTTCTTC.

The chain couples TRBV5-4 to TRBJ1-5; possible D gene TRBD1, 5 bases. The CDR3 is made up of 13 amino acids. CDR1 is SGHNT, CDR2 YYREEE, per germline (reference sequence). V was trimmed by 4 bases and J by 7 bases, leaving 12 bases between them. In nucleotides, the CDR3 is TGTGCCAGCAGCGGGGGGGTAGGCCAGCCCCAGCATTTT. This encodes CASSGGVGQPQHF.

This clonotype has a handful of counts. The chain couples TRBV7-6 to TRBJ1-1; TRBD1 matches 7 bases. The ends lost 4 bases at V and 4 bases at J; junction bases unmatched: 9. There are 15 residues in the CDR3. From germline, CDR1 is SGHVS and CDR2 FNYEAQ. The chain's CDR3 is CASSSDREAGTEAFF. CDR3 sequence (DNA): TGTGCCAGCAGCTCCGACAGGGAAGCGGGCACTGAAGCTTTCTTT. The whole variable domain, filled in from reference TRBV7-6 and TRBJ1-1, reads GAGVSQSPRYKVTKRGQDVALRCDPISGHVSLYWYRQALGQGPEFLTYFNYEAQQDKSGLPNDRFSAERPEGSISTLTIQRTEQRDSAMYRCASSSDREAGTEAFFGQGTRLTVV.

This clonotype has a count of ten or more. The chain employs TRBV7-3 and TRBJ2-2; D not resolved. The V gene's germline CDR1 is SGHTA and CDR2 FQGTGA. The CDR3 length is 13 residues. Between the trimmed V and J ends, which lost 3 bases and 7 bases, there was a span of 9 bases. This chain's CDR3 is CASSFTTGGELFF. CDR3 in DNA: TGTGCCAGCAGCTTTACCACGGGCGGGGAGCTGTTTTTT.

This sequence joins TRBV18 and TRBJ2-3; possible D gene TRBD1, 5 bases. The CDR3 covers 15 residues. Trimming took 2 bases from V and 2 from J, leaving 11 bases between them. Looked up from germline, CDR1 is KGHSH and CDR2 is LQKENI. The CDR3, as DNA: TGTGCCAGCTCACCAACCCCACAGGCCACAGATACGCAGTATTTT. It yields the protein CASSPTPQATDTQYF.

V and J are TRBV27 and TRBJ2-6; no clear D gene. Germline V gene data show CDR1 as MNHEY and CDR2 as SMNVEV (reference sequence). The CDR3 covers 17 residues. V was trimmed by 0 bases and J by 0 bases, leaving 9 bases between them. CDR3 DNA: TGTGCCAGCAGTTTATCCCACACCCACTCTGGGGCCAACGTCCTGACTTTC. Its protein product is CASSLSHTHSGANVLTF.

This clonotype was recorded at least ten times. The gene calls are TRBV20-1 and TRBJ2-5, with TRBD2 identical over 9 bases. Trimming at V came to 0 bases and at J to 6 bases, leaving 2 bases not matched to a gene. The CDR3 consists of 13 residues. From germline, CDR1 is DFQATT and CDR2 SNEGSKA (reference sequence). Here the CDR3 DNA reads TGCAGTGCTAGAGACGCGGGGGGGAAGACCCAGTACTTC. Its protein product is CSARDAGGKTQYF.

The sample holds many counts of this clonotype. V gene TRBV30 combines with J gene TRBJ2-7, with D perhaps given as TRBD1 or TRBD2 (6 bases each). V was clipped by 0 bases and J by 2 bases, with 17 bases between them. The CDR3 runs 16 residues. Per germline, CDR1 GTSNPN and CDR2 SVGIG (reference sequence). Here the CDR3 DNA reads TGTGCCTGGAGTGTAAGTGGAGGAGGGACAACCTACGAGCAGTACTTC. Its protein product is CAWSVSGGGTTYEQYF.

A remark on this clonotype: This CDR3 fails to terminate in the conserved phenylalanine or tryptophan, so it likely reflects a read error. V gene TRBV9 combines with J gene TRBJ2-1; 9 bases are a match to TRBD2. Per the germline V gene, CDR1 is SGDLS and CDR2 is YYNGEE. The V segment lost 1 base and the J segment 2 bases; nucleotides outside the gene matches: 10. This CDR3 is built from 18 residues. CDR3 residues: CASSVRSTSGPPYNEQFL. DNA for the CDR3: TGTGCCAGCAGCGTAAGATCGACTAGCGGACCTCCCTACAATGAGCAGTTCCTC.

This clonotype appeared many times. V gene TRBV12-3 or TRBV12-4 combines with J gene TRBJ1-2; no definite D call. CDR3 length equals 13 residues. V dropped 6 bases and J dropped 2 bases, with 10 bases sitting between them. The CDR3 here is CASSRFPNYGYTF. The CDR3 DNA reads TGTGCCAGCAGCCGATTCCCAAACTATGGCTACACCTTC.

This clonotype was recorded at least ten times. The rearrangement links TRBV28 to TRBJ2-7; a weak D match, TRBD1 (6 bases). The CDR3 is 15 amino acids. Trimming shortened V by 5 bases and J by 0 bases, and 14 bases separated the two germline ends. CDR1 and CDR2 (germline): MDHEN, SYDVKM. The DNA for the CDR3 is TGTGCCAGCAGTCCCGGACAGCTTCGCTCCTACGAGCAGTACTTC. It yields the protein CASSPGQLRSYEQYF.

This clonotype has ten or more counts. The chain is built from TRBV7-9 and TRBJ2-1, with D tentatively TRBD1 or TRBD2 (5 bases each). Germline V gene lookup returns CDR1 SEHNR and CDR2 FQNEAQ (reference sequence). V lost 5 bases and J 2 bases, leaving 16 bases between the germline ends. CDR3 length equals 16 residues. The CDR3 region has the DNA TGTGCCAGCAGCCCCCCGGGCCAGGGACCCTACAATGAGCAGTTCTTC. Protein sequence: CASSPPGQGPYNEQFF.